The next 21 T cell receptor beta chains were all read from a single sample in a study of control samples from healthy donors and cancer patients. Method: immunoSEQ multiplex PCR; TCRdb's copy keeps in-frame clones and lacks some. Here the sample spans about 130,000 clones, about 93% being singletons. The material sequenced was blood. Every receptor here comes from a man younger than 35 in good health.

The chain recombines TRBV9 with TRBJ2-2; either TRBD1 or TRBD2 may fit D (5 bases each). Per germline, CDR1 SGDLS and CDR2 YYNGEE. CDR3 length equals 14 residues. V dropped 2 bases and J dropped 4 bases, with 9 bases sitting between them. CDR3: CASSVPGSTGELFF. The DNA for the CDR3 is TGTGCCAGCAGCGTGCCAGGGAGCACCGGGGAGCTGTTTTTT.

The rearrangement joins TRBV11-2 to TRBJ2-3; D uncertain. The germline CDR1 and CDR2 sequences are SGHAT and FQNNGV. The CDR3 length is 15 residues. V was clipped by 5 bases and J by 2 bases, with 14 bases between them. This CDR3 is CASSQRVEYTDTQYF. CDR3 DNA: TGTGCCAGCAGCCAGCGCGTCGAATACACAGATACGCAGTATTTT. The variable domain in full, completed from reference TRBV11-2 and TRBJ2-3, reads EAGVAQSPRYKIIEKRQSVAFWCNPISGHATLYWYQQILGQGPKLLIQFQNNGVVDDSQLPKDRFSAERLKGVDSTLKIQPAKLEDSAVYLCASSQRVEYTDTQYFGPGTRLTVL.

V usage is TRBV18 and J usage is TRBJ2-3; D remains unclear. The V end was cut by 1 base, the J end by 2 bases, with 7 bases between. The CDR3 is made up of 14 amino acids. Germline V gives CDR1 KGHSH, CDR2 LQKENI. CDR3 protein: CASSPLDTTDTQYF. In DNA, the CDR3 is TGTGCCAGCTCACCACTCGATACCACAGATACGCAGTATTTT. Supplemented by reference TRBV18 and TRBJ2-3, the full variable domain reads NAGVMQNPRHLVRRRGQEARLRCSPMKGHSHVYWYRQLPEEGLKFMVYLQKENIIDESGMPKERFSAEFPKEGPSILRIQQVVRGDSAAYFCASSPLDTTDTQYFGPGTRLTVL.

This rearrangement joins TRBV3-1 (or the pseudogene TRBV3-2) to TRBJ2-3; TRBD2 aligns across 10 bases. J gave up 6 bases and V 3 bases, and 3 bases lay outside the gene matches. This CDR3 is 14 amino acids long. Per germline, CDR1 LGHDT and CDR2 YNNKEL (reference sequence). This CDR3 is CASSQASGSDTQYF. CDR3 coding DNA: TGTGCCAGCAGCCAGGCTAGCGGGAGTGATACGCAGTATTTT.

This sequence joins TRBV19 and TRBJ2-1; 12 bases align to TRBD1. The CDR3 extends over 18 amino acids. Germline V gives CDR1 LNHDA, CDR2 SQIVND (reference sequence). The junction had 7 bases not matched to a gene; V was cut back by 3 bases and J by 1 base. In DNA, the CDR3 is TGTGCCAGTAGTATTGCCTGGGGACAGGGGGCTTCCTACAATGAGCAGTTCTTC. Protein sequence: CASSIAWGQGASYNEQFF.

The CDR3 coding sequence is TGTGCCAGCAGCTTGGATTTACGGGAGCAGTTCTTC. This gives the protein CASSLDLREQFF. The genes are TRBV7-6 and TRBJ2-1; D gene uncertain. The germline V gene has CDR1 SGHVS and CDR2 FNYEAQ. This CDR3 region has 12 residues. Between the trimmed V and J ends, which lost 3 bases and 10 bases, there was a span of 10 bases.

The chain uses TRBV3-1 (or the pseudogene TRBV3-2) and TRBJ2-7, with 9 bases fitting TRBD1. This CDR3 is 17 amino acids long. The J segment lost 6 bases and the V segment lost 4 bases, leaving 16 bases of the junction unmatched. CDR1 and CDR2 (germline): LGHDT, YNNKEL (reference sequence). Here the CDR3 reads CASSRTGTGRPLTEQYF. CDR3 in DNA: TGTGCCAGCAGCCGCACCGGGACAGGGAGACCCCTAACCGAGCAGTACTTC.

This clone was found once. The chain combines TRBV11-2 with TRBJ2-5; 9 positions match TRBD1. Germline-derived CDR1 and CDR2 are SGHAT and FQNNGV. The CDR3 spans 14 residues. With 5 bases clipped from V and 8 bases from J, the junction kept 9 bases outside the gene matches. CDR3 coding DNA: TGTGCCAGCAGCCCCGGGACAGGGATGATCACCCAGTACTTC. Encoded protein: CASSPGTGMITQYF.

This chain joins TRBV7-9 and TRBJ2-3, with D possibly called TRBD1 or TRBD2 (5 bases each). The CDR3 length is 15 residues. Germline V gene data show CDR1 as SEHNR and CDR2 as FQNEAQ (reference sequence). V lost 5 bases to trimming and J lost 1 base, with 13 bases between them. The CDR3 reads CASSITLGGTDTQYF. CDR3 sequence (DNA): TGTGCCAGCAGCATAACCCTGGGGGGCACAGATACGCAGTATTTT.

The chain has TRBV24-1 and TRBJ2-1; TRBD2 matches 8 bases. There are 18 residues in the CDR3. Trimming cost V 4 bases and J 8 bases; bases outside gene matches: 18. The germline CDR1 and CDR2 sequences are KGHDR and SFDVKD. Written as DNA, the CDR3 is TGTGCCACCAGTGACTCCGGGAGGGCCCGGCGAGCCAGGGATGAGCAGTTCTTC. Protein product: CATSDSGRARRARDEQFF.

A remark on this clone: This sample also contains other DNA sequences that code for the same CDR3. In DNA, the CDR3 is TGCGCCAGCAGCCCGACAGGGTCCCAAGAGACCCAGTACTTC. This encodes CASSPTGSQETQYF. The V call is TRBV5-1, the J call TRBJ2-5; 7 bases agree with TRBD1. Germline CDR1 and CDR2: SGHRS and YFSETQ. V dropped 4 bases and J dropped 1; count of bases not matched to a gene: 4. CDR3 length: 14 residues. Using reference TRBV5-1 and TRBJ2-5 for the parts outside the CDR3, the full variable domain is KAGVTQTPRYLIKTRGQQVTLSCSPISGHRSVSWYQQTPGQGLQFLFEYFSETQRNKGNFPGRFSGRQFSNSRSEMNVSTLELGDSALYLCASSPTGSQETQYFGPGTRLLVL.

This chain uses TRBV28 with TRBJ2-7; the match to TRBD2 covers 13 bases. The CDR3 runs 20 residues. J gave up 7 bases and V 4 bases, and 22 bases lay outside the gene matches. Germline CDR1 MDHEN, CDR2 SYDVKM. CDR3 region: CASSSTGTYFWTSGGSEQYF. The CDR3 bases are TGTGCCAGCAGTTCAACCGGGACGTATTTTTGGACTAGCGGGGGTTCAGAGCAGTACTTC.

This chain uses TRBV7-2 with TRBJ1-6; no definite D call. The V end was cut by 1 base, the J end by 9 bases, with 4 bases between. The CDR3 consists of 12 residues. CDR1 and CDR2 (germline): SGHTA, FQGNSA. The CDR3 region is CASSLVRSPLHF. The DNA for the CDR3 is TGTGCCAGCAGCTTAGTTCGTTCACCCCTCCACTTT.

The chain couples TRBV4-3 to TRBJ1-4, with D maybe TRBD1 (6 bases). Germline loops: CDR1 LGHNA, CDR2 YSLEER. This CDR3 has 18 amino acids. The ends were cut back, 1 base at V and 3 bases at J, with 18 bases in the middle. As DNA, the CDR3 is TGCGCCAGCAGCCAAGGTGTTGGGGGGCTTTTCGCTAATGAAAAACTGTTTTTT. Its protein is CASSQGVGGLFANEKLFF.

The chain employs TRBV7-3 and TRBJ2-5; D call uncertain. Trimming left V 5 bases short and J 1 base short, with 8 bases between. CDR1 is SGHTA and CDR2 is FQGTGA in the germline V gene. The CDR3 length is 13 residues. This chain's CDR3 is CASSVAPQETQYF. The DNA of the CDR3 is TGTGCCAGCAGCGTCGCCCCCCAAGAGACCCAGTACTTC.

V gene TRBV20-1 combines with J gene TRBJ1-2; no reliable D call. The germline CDR1 and CDR2 sequences are DFQATT and SNEGSKA (reference sequence). CDR3 length equals 11 residues. V was pared by 4 bases and J by 5 bases, with 8 bases between. For the CDR3, the DNA is TGCAGTGCTATGACTGATTATGGCTACACCTTC. Its protein product is CSAMTDYGYTF.

CDR3 protein: CASSSVSRVGYGYTF. In DNA, the CDR3 is TGTGCCAGCAGCTCAGTATCCAGGGTCGGCTATGGCTACACCTTC. The chain has TRBV5-6 and TRBJ1-2, with D possibly TRBD1 on 5 matching bases. Germline V gene sequence: CDR1 SGHDT, CDR2 YYEEEE. Trimming cost V 3 bases and J 4 bases, with 16 bases left between them. The CDR3 has 15 amino acids.

The chain carries TRBV6-5 and TRBJ1-6, with D tentatively TRBD1 (6 bases). The CDR3 has 15 amino acids. Germline V CDR1 and CDR2: MNHEY, SVGAGI. Trimming took off 8 bases at V and 4 bases at J, with 15 bases between the two ends. CDR3 loop: CASLRRTDYNSPLHF. CDR3 bases: TGTGCCAGCCTTCGAAGGACAGATTATAATTCACCCCTCCACTTT.

The J gene is TRBJ2-2, the V gene TRBV23-1, with D tentatively TRBD2 (5 bases). TRBV23-1 is known as an ORF, though its function is uncertain. This CDR3 has 18 amino acids. Trimming shortened V by 1 base and J by 0 bases, and 15 bases separated the two germline ends. CDR3: CASSQLGVLETNTGELFF. Here the CDR3 DNA reads TGCGCCAGCAGTCAATTGGGAGTCCTTGAGACGAACACCGGGGAGCTGTTTTTT.

Worth noting for this clone: Other DNA sequences in this specimen translate into the identical CDR3. The chain is built from TRBV12-3 or TRBV12-4 and TRBJ2-7; D gene unclear. This CDR3 region has 12 residues. V lost 0 bases to trimming and J lost 7 bases, with 7 bases between them. The CDR3 reads CASSLALGEQYV. CDR3 bases: TGTGCCAGCAGTTTAGCCTTGGGGGAGCAGTACGTC.

The chain joins TRBV28 to TRBJ1-1; D perhaps matches TRBD1 (6 bases). The CDR3 has 11 amino acids. In germline, CDR1 is MDHEN, CDR2 SYDVKM. The germline V and J ends were trimmed by 6 bases and 9 bases, with 11 bases remaining between them. The CDR3 sequence is CASSPQGQAFF. The CDR3 DNA follows: TGTGCCAGCAGCCCCCAGGGGCAAGCTTTCTTT.